This passage covers 25 T cell receptor beta chains from one sample sequenced in a study of blood T cells in healthy people across ages. Next came a second PCR, run for about 7 to 11 cycles, which used a sample-barcoded 5' primer along with a J-beta primer mix. TCRdb independently ran MiXCR on the 5' RACE reads; one entry per CDR3 protein. The sample contains 700,000 to 900,000 distinct CDR3 sequences, around half of which appear only once. Sample: blood. All receptors come from a man of 80 years or more in good health.

This clonotype came up a few times. The rearrangement uses TRBV7-3 and TRBJ1-1; D possibly corresponds to TRBD1 (6 bases). The V and J ends lost 6 bases and 5 bases respectively, with 13 bases between them. CDR1 SGHTA and CDR2 FQGTGA come from the germline V gene. The length of the CDR3 is 13 residues. In DNA, the CDR3 is TGTGCCAGCAGTAGGGACACCGTTACTGAAGCTTTCTTT. As protein: CASSRDTVTEAFF.

This clonotype occurred a few times. V and J are TRBV9 and TRBJ2-1; possible D gene TRBD2, 6 bases. Germline V CDR1 and CDR2: SGDLS, YYNGEE. Trimming left V 3 bases short and J 3 bases short, with 19 bases between. The CDR3 totals 17 residues. The CDR3 loop is CASSDPSGTASYNEQFF. The CDR3 region has the DNA TGTGCCAGCAGCGACCCCTCCGGGACTGCGAGCTACAATGAGCAGTTCTTC.

This clonotype was seen a handful of times. This rearrangement joins TRBV6-5 to TRBJ1-2; perhaps TRBD1 as D (5 bases). From germline, CDR1 is MNHEY and CDR2 SVGAGI. This CDR3 has 14 amino acids. Trimming pared 4 bases from V and 4 bases from J, leaving 13 bases between. The CDR3 DNA reads as TGTGCCAGCAGTTCTGCCGGGACTAGCTATGGCTACACCTTC. Amino acid sequence: CASSSAGTSYGYTF.

Ten or more counts support this clonotype. The chain's CDR3 is CASSLGRGQYF. CDR3 nucleotide sequence: TGTGCCAGCAGCCTAGGGCGTGGGCAGTACTTC. The chain carries TRBV11-2 and TRBJ2-5, with D hard to call. This CDR3 contains 11 residues. The V gene's germline CDR1 is SGHAT and CDR2 FQNNGV. Trimming cost V 5 bases and J 11 bases, with 12 bases left between them.

This chain uses TRBV6-5 with TRBJ2-7; the match to TRBD1 covers 9 bases. V lost 5 bases, J lost 1 base, and 6 bases stayed unmatched. Per the germline V gene, CDR1 is MNHEY and CDR2 is SVGAGI. This CDR3 contains 15 residues. CDR3 DNA: TGTGCCAGCAGTACCCCGACAGGGGGGTCCTACGAGCAGTACTTC. This translates into CASSTPTGGSYEQYF.

The chain employs TRBV6-5 and TRBJ2-6; possibly TRBD1 for D (6 bases). Germline assignment: CDR1 MNHEY and CDR2 SVGAGI. The CDR3 contains 19 residues. Trimming pared 2 bases from V and 0 bases from J, leaving 17 bases between. The CDR3 nucleotides are TGTGCCAGCAGTTACCGGGGCAGGACAGCATTCTCTGGGGCCAACGTCCTGACTTTC. Protein: CASSYRGRTAFSGANVLTF.

Concerning this clonotype itself: The junction departs from the called germline gene at one end, perhaps through a read error. This chain uses TRBV11-2 with TRBJ2-6; 12 positions agree with TRBD1. Germline CDR1 is SGHAT and CDR2 is FQNNGV. This CDR3 comprises 20 residues. This chain's CDR3 is CACSLDRGQGARFGANVLTF. CDR3 nucleotides: TGTGCCTGCAGCTTAGATAGGGGACAGGGGGCCCGCTTCGGGGCCAACGTCCTGACTTTC.

V gene TRBV20-1 combines with J gene TRBJ2-3; TRBD2 aligns across 7 bases. Per the germline V gene, CDR1 is DFQATT and CDR2 is SNEGSKA (reference sequence). CDR3 length equals 16 residues. The V gene end was trimmed by 5 bases and the J gene end by 0 bases; junction bases not matched to a gene: 11. In DNA form, the CDR3 reads TGCAGTGCTTCTCTAGCGGAACAACCTAGCACAGATACGCAGTATTTT. This sequence encodes CSASLAEQPSTDTQYF.

The chain has TRBV10-2 and TRBJ1-1; D gene unclear. Germline V CDR1 and CDR2: WSHSY, SAAADI. Trimming stripped 8 bases from V and 8 bases from J, with 18 bases between. This CDR3 has 13 residues. The CDR3 sequence is CASSSTVDGEAFF. As DNA, the CDR3 is TGCGCCAGCTCCTCAACGGTGGACGGAGAAGCTTTCTTT.

In its sample, this clonotype was seen a few times. This sequence joins TRBV18 and TRBJ2-3, with TRBD1 matching 7 bases. CDR3 length: 16 residues. Germline values: CDR1 KGHSH, CDR2 LQKENI. The ends lost 4 bases at V and 0 bases at J; junction bases unmatched: 7. CDR3 DNA: TGTGCCAGCTCACTGGACAGGCCAACTAGCACAGATACGCAGTATTTT. Its translation is CASSLDRPTSTDTQYF.

This clonotype came up many times. Since a much larger clone is just one base distant, this may be a read error. The rearrangement uses TRBV7-8 and TRBJ2-1; the D call may be TRBD1 or TRBD2 (6 bases each). Trimming left V 5 bases short and J 8 bases short, with 28 bases between. The CDR3 runs to 18 residues. Germline V gene sequence: CDR1 SGHVS, CDR2 FQNEAQ. CDR3 coding DNA: TGTGCCAGCAGCGGACAGTTCCCGGGACGAGCGGGTATCCATGAGCAGTTCTTC. Its translation is CASSGQFPGRAGIHEQFF.

A few counts support this clonotype. The chain has TRBV7-9 and TRBJ2-3, with 11 bases lining up with TRBD1. Germline V gives CDR1 SEHNR, CDR2 FQNEAQ (reference sequence). With V trimmed by 4 bases and J by 2 bases, 8 bases remained unmatched. CDR3 size: 17 residues. The CDR3 region has the DNA TGTGCCAGCAGCTCACACCGGGACAGGGGGTTCACAGATACGCAGTATTTT. It is translated as CASSSHRDRGFTDTQYF.

The rearrangement links TRBV10-3 to TRBJ2-1, with 11 bases fitting TRBD2. Germline V gene lookup returns CDR1 ENHRY and CDR2 SYGVKD. The junction had 14 bases not matched to a gene; V was cut back by 11 bases and J by 5 bases. There are 16 residues in the CDR3. The CDR3 protein is CAATSGNQETHNEQFF. CDR3 DNA sequence: TGTGCCGCGACTAGCGGGAACCAAGAGACCCACAATGAGCAGTTCTTC.

This clonotype has a count of ten or more. CDR3 DNA: TGTGCCATCAGGGAGGGCGAAGAGACCCAGTACTTC. This sequence encodes CAIREGEETQYF. The chain uses TRBV10-3 and TRBJ2-5; D might be TRBD2 (6 bases). Germline lookup yields CDR1 ENHRY and CDR2 SYGVKD. The CDR3 spans 12 residues. Between the trimmed V and J ends, which lost 6 bases and 3 bases, there was a span of 8 bases.

This clonotype showed up just a few times. The rearrangement links TRBV7-9 to TRBJ2-5; TRBD2 matches at 11 bases. CDR3 length equals 16 residues. CDR1 and CDR2 (germline): SEHNR, FQNEAQ (reference sequence). The V and J ends lost 1 base and 5 bases, in that order; junction bases with no gene match: 6. The CDR3 nucleotides read TGTGCCAGCAGCTTAGGGCTAGCGGGAGGCCTTGAGACCCAGTACTTC. This encodes CASSLGLAGGLETQYF.

A note on this clonotype: This may stem from a read error, because a much larger clone lies one nucleotide away. This sequence joins TRBV29-1 and TRBJ2-7, with 7 bases matching TRBD1. This CDR3 contains 13 residues. Germline CDR1 reads SQVTM; CDR2 reads ANQGSEA. Trimming at V came to 6 bases and at J to 5 bases, leaving 10 bases not matched to a gene. CDR3 DNA sequence: TGCAGCGTCGGAAGGACAGGACCCGACGAGCAGTACTTC. This encodes CSVGRTGPDEQYF.

The chain employs TRBV12-3 or TRBV12-4 and TRBJ1-6, with D maybe TRBD1 (5 bases). The CDR3 sequence is 16 residues long. The V gene lost 4 bases and the J gene lost 9 bases, with 19 bases spanning the gap. The DNA for the CDR3 is TGTGCCAGCAGTTCGTCCATCGCCCCCGGGGGTTCACCCCTCCACTTT. This translates into CASSSSIAPGGSPLHF.

The gene calls are TRBV11-2 and TRBJ2-5, with D hard to call. CDR3 length: 16 amino acids. Germline V CDR1 and CDR2: SGHAT, FQNNGV. V dropped 4 bases and J dropped 6 bases, with 21 bases sitting between them. CDR3 nucleotide sequence: TGTGCCAGCAGCTCAGCCAGGCGTGAGGTTGTGAAGACCCAGTACTTC. Translated: CASSSARREVVKTQYF.

CDR3 amino acids: CASSLVGRRVNYGYTF. The CDR3 DNA reads TGTGCCAGCAGCTTAGTTGGGCGCAGGGTTAACTATGGCTACACCTTC. The chain links TRBV7-8 to TRBJ1-2; D is perhaps TRBD1 (5 bases). The CDR3 consists of 16 residues. The V gene's germline CDR1 is SGHVS and CDR2 FQNEAQ. V gave up 1 base and J gave up 1 base, with 13 bases separating them.

This sequence joins TRBV20-1 and TRBJ1-1, with D maybe TRBD1 (5 bases). V was pared by 3 bases and J by 1 base, with 12 bases between. Germline V CDR1 and CDR2: DFQATT, SNEGSKA (reference sequence). This CDR3 is built from 14 residues. For the CDR3, the DNA is TGCAGTGCTAGGGGGCAGGACAAGAACACTGAAGCTTTCTTT. Protein: CSARGQDKNTEAFF.

The chain employs TRBV9 and TRBJ2-7; 10 bases align to TRBD2. The CDR3 is 15 residues long. Trimming removed 1 base from V and 5 bases from J; junction bases left unmatched: 6. CDR1 is SGDLS, CDR2 YYNGEE, per germline. The CDR3 DNA reads TGTGCCAGCAGCGTATCTAGCGGGAGCGTCAACGAGCAGTACTTC. This sequence encodes CASSVSSGSVNEQYF.

The V call is TRBV7-9, the J call TRBJ2-5; 10 nucleotides match TRBD2. The CDR3 is made up of 19 amino acids. V lost 6 bases to trimming and J lost 0 bases; unmatched junction nucleotides: 16. CDR1 is SEHNR, CDR2 FQNEAQ, per germline (reference sequence). The CDR3: CASRYEAGGLASNQETQYF. DNA for the CDR3: TGTGCCAGCAGATATGAAGCGGGAGGGCTCGCAAGCAACCAAGAGACCCAGTACTTC. Complete variable domain (other parts from reference TRBV7-9 and TRBJ2-5): DTGVSQNPRHKITKRGQNVTFRCDPISEHNRLYWYRQTLGQGPEFLTYFQNEAQLEKSRLLSDRFSAERPKGSFSTLEIQRTEQGDSAMYLCASRYEAGGLASNQETQYFGPGTRLLVL.

For the CDR3, the DNA is TGTGCCAGCAGCAAAGAGGGTTGGGGGAATGAGCAGTTCTTC. Its translation is CASSKEGWGNEQFF. The chain uses TRBV21-1 and TRBJ2-1; the table's D call, TRBD1, has no DNA check behind it. TRBV21-1 is classified as a pseudogene. CDR3 size: 14 residues.

The CDR3 nucleotides are TGTGCCAGCTGGGACTATGGCTACACCTTC. Protein product: CASWDYGYTF. V and J are TRBV7-2 and TRBJ1-2, with no clear D. Germline V gene data show CDR1 as SGHTA and CDR2 as FQGNSA. V was pared by 8 bases and J by 3 bases, with 4 bases between. The CDR3 consists of 10 residues.

CDR3 amino acids: CASSLVAMETQYF. CDR3 nucleotides: TGTGCCAGCAGCTTGGTTGCCATGGAGACCCAGTACTTC. V and J are TRBV5-6 and TRBJ2-5; D unclear. CDR3 length: 13 residues. Germline values: CDR1 SGHDT, CDR2 YYEEEE. Trimming took 0 bases from V and 5 from J, leaving 8 bases between them. Full variable domain (missing parts from reference TRBV5-6 and TRBJ2-5): DAGVTQSPTHLIKTRGQQVTLRCSPKSGHDTVSWYQQALGQGPQFIFQYYEEEERQRGNFPDRFSGHQFPNYSSELNVNALLLGDSALYLCASSLVAMETQYFGPGTRLLVL.